The 29 T cell receptor beta chains listed next were all sequenced from one sample in a study of cytomegalovirus exposure and HLA in healthy donors. This PCR relied on a set of 60 Vbeta primers and 13 Jbeta primers. Produced via immunoSEQ multiplex PCR; TCRdb's table is partial and in-frame only. The sample yields over 200,000 clones, 55% to 75% seen once. Sequencing used PBMCs. These receptors were obtained from a man aged 40-55 years in good health and CMV-seropositive.

V and J are TRBV10-1 and TRBJ1-1, with D maybe TRBD1 (5 bases). V was pared by 10 bases and J by 6 bases, with 21 bases between. Germline assignment: CDR1 WNHNN and CDR2 SYGVQD (reference sequence). This CDR3 is built from 14 residues. In nucleotides, the CDR3 is TGCGCCAACACCCCCCAGGGATTATCGGCTGAAGCTTTCTTT. It encodes CANTPQGLSAEAFF.

This chain connects TRBV19 to TRBJ1-2; 9 bases agree with TRBD1. Germline V gene lookup returns CDR1 LNHDA and CDR2 SQIVND (reference sequence). Unmatched junction bases numbered 13, after V lost 6 bases and J lost 2 bases. The CDR3 has 17 residues. CDR3 DNA: TGTGCCAGTAGACCAACGGGACAGGGACCCAAAAACTATGGCTACACCTTC. Translated: CASRPTGQGPKNYGYTF.

The V gene is TRBV4-1, the J gene TRBJ1-2; a possible D gene is TRBD1 (6 bases). CDR3 size: 12 residues. The V end lost 0 bases, the J end lost 8 bases, and 7 bases lay between the germline ends. From germline, CDR1 is MGHRA and CDR2 YSYEKL. The CDR3 region is CASSQDGGGYTF. CDR3 DNA sequence: TGCGCCAGCAGCCAAGATGGGGGCGGCTACACCTTC.

The J gene is TRBJ2-3, the V gene TRBV21-1; the D call TRBD1 from the table was never checked on the DNA. TRBV21-1 corresponds to a pseudogene. This CDR3 is built from 15 residues. CDR3 loop: CASSKPIAPPGQVLF. The CDR3 DNA reads TGTGCCAGCAGCAAACCAATTGCGCCACCGGGACAGGTTCTTTTT.

CDR3 DNA: TGTGCCAGCTCCGGGGGAACGTACACTGAAGCTTTCTTT. Protein sequence: CASSGGTYTEAFF. This chain links TRBV19 with TRBJ1-1; D may be TRBD1 (5 bases). Germline CDR1 LNHDA, CDR2 SQIVND (reference sequence). The ends were cut back, 9 bases at V and 3 bases at J, with 14 bases in the middle. CDR3 size: 13 residues.

The V gene is TRBV19, the J gene TRBJ1-6, with unresolved D. Trimming stripped 1 base from V and 7 bases from J, with 5 bases between. Germline CDR1 reads LNHDA; CDR2 reads SQIVND (reference sequence). The CDR3 is made up of 13 amino acids. CDR3 in DNA: TGTGCCAGTAGTATAGGGAGAAATTCACCCCTCCACTTT. Translation gives CASSIGRNSPLHF.

The genes are TRBV6-1 and TRBJ1-2; D perhaps matches TRBD1 (5 bases). V was shortened by 3 bases and J by 8 bases, with 13 bases between the two germline ends. Per germline, CDR1 MNHNS and CDR2 SASEGT. The CDR3 spans 13 residues. The CDR3 nucleotides are TGTGCCAGCAGTGACGGGGGGGTTTGGGGCTACACCTTC. This sequence encodes CASSDGGVWGYTF.

The chain is built from TRBV5-4 and TRBJ1-2, with a weak D call TRBD1 (6 bases). CDR3 length equals 13 residues. Trimming cost V 6 bases and J 5 bases, with 14 bases left between them. In germline, CDR1 is SGHNT, CDR2 YYREEE (reference sequence). The CDR3 region has the DNA TGTGCCAGCACCTCGGGGGGCGCATATGGCTACACCTTC. This gives the protein CASTSGGAYGYTF.

This clone has only a few counts. V is TRBV2 and J is TRBJ2-7, with D perhaps TRBD1 (6 bases). The germline V and J ends were trimmed by 5 bases and 2 bases, with 10 bases remaining between them. Germline assignment: CDR1 SNHLY and CDR2 FYNNEI. The CDR3 length is 13 residues. This CDR3 is CASSRDTTYEQYF. The CDR3 coding sequence is TGTGCCAGCAGTCGGGACACCACCTACGAGCAGTACTTC.

The chain employs TRBV7-8 and TRBJ1-1; 8 bases match TRBD1. The CDR3 covers 17 residues. V gave up 5 bases and J gave up 4 bases; unmatched junction bases: 15. Per the germline V gene, CDR1 is SGHVS and CDR2 is FQNEAQ. The DNA for the CDR3 is TGTGCCAGCAGCCCAACAGGGGGTGGCCCCATGGGCACTGAAGCTTTCTTT. Translation: CASSPTGGGPMGTEAFF.

The gene calls are TRBV2 and TRBJ1-2; D is possibly TRBD1 (6 bases). Trimming left V 6 bases short and J 3 bases short, with 14 bases between. CDR3 length: 14 residues. Germline CDR1 and CDR2: SNHLY and FYNNEI. CDR3 residues: CASRSLQGDYGYTF. The DNA for the CDR3 is TGTGCCAGCAGATCCTTACAGGGAGACTATGGCTACACCTTC.

The gene calls are TRBV11-2 and TRBJ1-1, with D tentatively TRBD1 (5 bases). Trimming removed 5 bases from V and 10 bases from J, with 11 bases in between. CDR3 length equals 11 residues. The germline gives CDR1 SGHAT, CDR2 FQNNGV. The CDR3 sequence is CASSLEGRAFF. The CDR3 nucleotides are TGTGCCAGCAGCCTGGAGGGGAGAGCTTTCTTT. The full variable domain, rest sourced from reference TRBV11-2 and TRBJ1-1, is EAGVAQSPRYKIIEKRQSVAFWCNPISGHATLYWYQQILGQGPKLLIQFQNNGVVDDSQLPKDRFSAERLKGVDSTLKIQPAKLEDSAVYLCASSLEGRAFFGQGTRLTVV.

This clone turned up a few times. This chain uses TRBV9 with TRBJ1-2; 7 positions agree with TRBD1. Germline V CDR1 and CDR2: SGDLS, YYNGEE. The CDR3 spans 17 residues. The V gene end was trimmed by 3 bases and the J gene end by 1 base; junction bases not matched to a gene: 12. The CDR3 bases are TGTGCCAGCAGCGCCTCCCCTAGGACAGGCGATAACTATGGCTACACCTTC. Amino acids: CASSASPRTGDNYGYTF.

The chain uses TRBV5-1 and TRBJ2-7, with 12 nucleotides matching TRBD2. V shed 4 bases, J shed 7 bases, and the junction held 12 bases outside the gene matches. This CDR3 has 16 amino acids. Germline V CDR1 and CDR2: SGHRS, YFSETQ. The CDR3 loop is CASSPRRTSGEKEQYF. CDR3 sequence (DNA): TGCGCCAGCAGCCCCAGGCGGACTAGCGGGGAGAAGGAGCAGTACTTC. The full variable domain, with the rest looked up from reference TRBV5-1 and TRBJ2-7, is KAGVTQTPRYLIKTRGQQVTLSCSPISGHRSVSWYQQTPGQGLQFLFEYFSETQRNKGNFPGRFSGRQFSNSRSEMNVSTLELGDSALYLCASSPRRTSGEKEQYFGPGTRLTVT.

The rearrangement links TRBV2 to TRBJ2-1; 7 bases are shared with TRBD2. Unmatched junction bases numbered 12, after V lost 6 bases and J lost 13 bases. The CDR3 has 13 amino acids. Germline V CDR1 and CDR2: SNHLY, FYNNEI. The CDR3 protein is CASSADTSARQFF. CDR3 DNA: TGTGCCAGCAGCGCAGATACTAGCGCACGACAGTTCTTC.

V usage is TRBV15 and J usage is TRBJ1-5, with 12 bases fitting TRBD1. The CDR3 contains 18 residues. Germline CDR1 and CDR2: LNHNV and YYDKDF (reference sequence). V trimming: 5 bases; J trimming: 7 bases; junction bases outside the gene matches: 15. This chain's CDR3 is CATSFYTGTGGREQPQHF. The CDR3 DNA reads TGTGCCACCAGCTTCTACACCGGGACAGGGGGCCGTGAGCAGCCCCAGCATTTT.

The chain joins TRBV5-4 to TRBJ1-1, with 8 nucleotides matching TRBD1. The V and J ends lost 0 bases and 5 bases, in that order; junction bases with no gene match: 6. CDR1 is SGHNT, CDR2 YYREEE, per germline (reference sequence). The CDR3 is 15 amino acids. CDR3 nucleotides: TGTGCCAGCAGCTTGGCCGGACAGGGTATTACTGAAGCTTTCTTT. This encodes CASSLAGQGITEAFF.

As for this clone: At the DNA level, this CDR3 is encoded by other sequences in the same sample as well. J is TRBJ2-7 and V is TRBV7-2, with D perhaps matching TRBD2 (7 bases). Germline-derived CDR1 and CDR2 are SGHTA and FQGNSA. The CDR3 is 14 amino acids. V was shortened by 0 bases and J by 5 bases, with 11 bases between the two germline ends. CDR3 sequence: CASSLAGGPDEQYF. The CDR3 nucleotides are TGTGCCAGCAGCTTAGCGGGGGGGCCAGACGAGCAGTACTTC.

This sequence joins TRBV19 and TRBJ1-3; no clear D gene. Germline V gene sequence: CDR1 LNHDA, CDR2 SQIVND (reference sequence). Deletions cut 5 bases from V and 0 bases from J, with 11 bases between. This CDR3 contains 15 residues. CDR3 region: CASSLGLASGNTIYF. CDR3 DNA: TGTGCCAGTAGTCTCGGACTGGCCTCTGGAAACACCATATATTTT. The full variable domain, rest sourced from reference TRBV19 and TRBJ1-3, is DGGITQSPKYLFRKEGQNVTLSCEQNLNHDAMYWYRQDPGQGLRLIYYSQIVNDFQKGDIAEGYSVSREKKESFPLTVTSAQKNPTAFYLCASSLGLASGNTIYFGEGSWLTVV.

V and J are TRBV27 and TRBJ1-1; TRBD1 matches 8 bases. The J segment lost 7 bases and the V segment lost 6 bases, leaving 13 bases of the junction unmatched. Germline V lookup: CDR1 MNHEY, CDR2 SMNVEV (reference sequence). The length of the CDR3 is 15 residues. CDR3 protein: CASSPPPRQGFEAFF. The CDR3 DNA reads TGTGCCAGCAGCCCTCCTCCCCGACAGGGGTTTGAAGCTTTCTTT.

The V call is TRBV28, the J call TRBJ1-1; no definite D call. Per the germline V gene, CDR1 is MDHEN and CDR2 is SYDVKM. V lost 5 bases and J lost 14, with 15 bases in between. CDR3 length: 11 residues. CDR3 sequence: CASSGPRRCFF. The CDR3 region has the DNA TGTGCCAGCAGTGGTCCCCGGCGGTGCTTCTTT.

The chain is built from TRBV12-5 and TRBJ1-6, with a possible D match to TRBD1 (5 bases). Germline V gene sequence: CDR1 LGHNT, CDR2 FRNRAP. The CDR3 totals 16 residues. Trimming shortened V by 0 bases and J by 7 bases, and 13 bases separated the two germline ends. The CDR3 DNA sequence: TGTGCTAGTGGTTTGGTTCGGGGGGAGGCGAATTCACCCCTCCACTTT. Amino acids: CASGLVRGEANSPLHF.

CDR3 amino acids: CASSPPAAGNTEAFF. CDR3 coding DNA: TGTGCCAGCTCACCACCAGCGGCGGGGAACACTGAAGCTTTCTTT. The chain employs TRBV18 and TRBJ1-1; D is unclear. The CDR3 is 15 amino acids. Germline-derived CDR1 and CDR2 are KGHSH and LQKENI. Trimming took 0 bases from V and 1 from J, leaving 9 bases between them.

The chain has TRBV5-1 and TRBJ1-1, with 9 bases matching TRBD1. The CDR3 has 14 residues. The V gene end was trimmed by 3 bases and the J gene end by 5 bases; junction bases not matched to a gene: 5. CDR1 and CDR2 (germline): SGHRS, YFSETQ. CDR3 bases: TGCGCCAGCAGCTCACAGGGGGCACCTACTGAAGCTTTCTTT. It yields the protein CASSSQGAPTEAFF. Based on the CDR3 plus reference TRBV5-1 and TRBJ1-1, the full variable domain is KAGVTQTPRYLIKTRGQQVTLSCSPISGHRSVSWYQQTPGQGLQFLFEYFSETQRNKGNFPGRFSGRQFSNSRSEMNVSTLELGDSALYLCASSSQGAPTEAFFGQGTRLTVV.

The chain uses TRBV5-6 and TRBJ2-7; TRBD1 matches 9 bases. Germline V gene sequence: CDR1 SGHDT, CDR2 YYEEEE. The CDR3 runs 15 residues. Germline trimming cut 4 bases from V and 5 bases from J; bases unmatched to any gene: 10. In DNA, the CDR3 is TGTGCCAGCAGCCCACCGGGACAGGGATCGGACGAGCAGTACTTC. Protein: CASSPPGQGSDEQYF.

The chain joins TRBV19 to TRBJ2-2; D perhaps matches TRBD1 (6 bases). The CDR3 is made up of 14 amino acids. CDR1 is LNHDA, CDR2 SQIVND, per germline (reference sequence). V was shortened by 5 bases and J by 4 bases, with 11 bases between the two germline ends. The CDR3 reads CASSPWTVTGELFF. The CDR3 nucleotides read TGTGCCAGTAGTCCCTGGACAGTCACCGGGGAGCTGTTTTTT. Variable domain in full (rest from reference TRBV19 and TRBJ2-2): DGGITQSPKYLFRKEGQNVTLSCEQNLNHDAMYWYRQDPGQGLRLIYYSQIVNDFQKGDIAEGYSVSREKKESFPLTVTSAQKNPTAFYLCASSPWTVTGELFFGEGSRLTVL.

The chain carries TRBV11-2 and TRBJ1-2; the D gene is possibly TRBD1 (5 bases). The germline V gene has CDR1 SGHAT and CDR2 FQNNGV. The CDR3 has 16 amino acids. V lost 5 bases, J lost 4 bases, and 20 bases lay in between. The CDR3 DNA follows: TGTGCCAGCAGCCTGTCGGGGGGGAAAAGGTCCTATGGCTACACCTTC. Amino acid sequence: CASSLSGGKRSYGYTF.

The V gene is TRBV6-6, the J gene TRBJ2-7; TRBD1 agrees at 7 bases. After removal of 2 bases from V and 6 bases from J, the junction contained 4 bases not matched to a gene. This CDR3 is 13 amino acids long. The germline V gene has CDR1 MNHNY and CDR2 SVGAGI (reference sequence). The CDR3 loop is CASSYPGQTEQYF. The CDR3 nucleotides are TGTGCCAGCAGTTACCCGGGACAGACCGAGCAGTACTTC.

The chain carries TRBV2 and TRBJ1-2; D is undetermined. The V and J ends lost 5 bases and 4 bases respectively, with 14 bases between them. CDR3 length: 14 amino acids. Germline CDR1 reads SNHLY; CDR2 reads FYNNEI. This CDR3 is CASSPGRSGYGYTF. CDR3 coding DNA: TGTGCCAGCAGTCCGGGTCGCTCGGGCTATGGCTACACCTTC.